This T cell receptor (beta chain) was sequenced for a study of response to subunit inactivated influenza vaccine. TCRdb reanalysed the RT-PCR reads using MiXCR and keeps one entry per CDR3 protein. The sample records 700,000 to 800,000 distinct CDR3 sequences, less than 20% being singletons. The sequencing here drew on PBMCs from blood, taken about 5 days after vaccination. This TCR was sampled from a man in his forties or fifties who received an inactivated influenza vaccine.

In DNA, the CDR3 is TGTGCCAGCAGCCGAACATTACAGGACTCTGGAAACACCATATATTTT. Protein sequence: CASSRTLQDSGNTIYF. V gene TRBV5-5 combines with J gene TRBJ1-3, with a possible D match to TRBD1 (5 bases). Trimming took 4 bases from V and 0 from J, leaving 14 bases between them. Germline CDR1 reads SGHKS; CDR2 reads YYEKEE (reference sequence). The CDR3 runs to 16 residues.